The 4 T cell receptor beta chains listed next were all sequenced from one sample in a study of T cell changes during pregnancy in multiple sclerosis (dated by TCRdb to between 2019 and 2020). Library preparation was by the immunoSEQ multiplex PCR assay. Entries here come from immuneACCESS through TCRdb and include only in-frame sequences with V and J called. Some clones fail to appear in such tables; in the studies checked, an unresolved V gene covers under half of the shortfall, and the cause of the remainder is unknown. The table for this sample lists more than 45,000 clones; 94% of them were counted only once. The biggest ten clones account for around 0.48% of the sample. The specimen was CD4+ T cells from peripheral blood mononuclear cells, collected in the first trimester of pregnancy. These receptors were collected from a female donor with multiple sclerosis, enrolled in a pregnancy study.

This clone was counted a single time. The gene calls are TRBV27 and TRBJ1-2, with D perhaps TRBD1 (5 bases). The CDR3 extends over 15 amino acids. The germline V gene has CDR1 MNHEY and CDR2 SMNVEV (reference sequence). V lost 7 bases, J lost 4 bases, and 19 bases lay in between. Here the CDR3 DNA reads TGTGCCAGCACCCTAGTGGGGGGGACTGGCTATGGCTACACCTTC. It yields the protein CASTLVGGTGYGYTF.

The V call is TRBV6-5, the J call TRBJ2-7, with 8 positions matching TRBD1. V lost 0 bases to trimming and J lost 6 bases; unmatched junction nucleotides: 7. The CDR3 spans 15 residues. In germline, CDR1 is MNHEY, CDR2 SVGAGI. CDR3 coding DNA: TGTGCCAGCAGTTACTCCCGGGACAGGCTTGGCGAGCAGTACTTC. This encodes CASSYSRDRLGEQYF.

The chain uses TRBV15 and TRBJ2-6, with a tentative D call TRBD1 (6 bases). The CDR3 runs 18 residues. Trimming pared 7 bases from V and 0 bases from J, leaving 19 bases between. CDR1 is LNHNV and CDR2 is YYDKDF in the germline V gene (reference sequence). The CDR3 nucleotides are TGTGCCACCACCACGGCGACAGGCCGTTTCTCTGGGGCCAACGTCCTGACTTTC. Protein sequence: CATTTATGRFSGANVLTF.

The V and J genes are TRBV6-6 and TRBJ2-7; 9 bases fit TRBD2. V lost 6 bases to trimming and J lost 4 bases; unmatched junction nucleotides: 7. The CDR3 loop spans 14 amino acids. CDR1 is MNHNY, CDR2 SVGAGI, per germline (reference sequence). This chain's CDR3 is CASRGGGARYEQYF. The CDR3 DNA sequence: TGTGCCAGCAGAGGCGGGGGGGCCAGGTACGAGCAGTACTTC.